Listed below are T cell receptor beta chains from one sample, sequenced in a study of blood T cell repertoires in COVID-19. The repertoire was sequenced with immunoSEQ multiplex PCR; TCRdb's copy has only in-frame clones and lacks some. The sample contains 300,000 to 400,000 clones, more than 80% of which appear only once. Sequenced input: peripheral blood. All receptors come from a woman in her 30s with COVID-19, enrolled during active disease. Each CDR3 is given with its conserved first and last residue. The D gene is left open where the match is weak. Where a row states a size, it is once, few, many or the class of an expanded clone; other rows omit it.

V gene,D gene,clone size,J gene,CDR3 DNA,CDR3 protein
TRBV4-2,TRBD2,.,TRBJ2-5,TGTGCCAGCAGCCAAAATCCTTGGACTAGCGGGGGAGGAGAGACCCAGTACTTC,CASSQNPWTSGGGETQYF
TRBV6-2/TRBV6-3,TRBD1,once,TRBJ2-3,TGTGCCAGCAGTTACTCGGAGACAGGGGGTGAGGGGAACCTGCAGTATTTT,CASSYSETGGEGNLQYF
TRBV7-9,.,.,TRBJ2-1,TGTGCCAGCAGCCACGGTCCTAGAGACGGCTACAATGAGCAGTTCTTC,CASSHGPRDGYNEQFF
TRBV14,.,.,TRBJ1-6,TGTGCCAGCAGCCAGACTCCCTTAGGGAGTGGTTCACCCCTCCACTTT,CASSQTPLGSGSPLHF
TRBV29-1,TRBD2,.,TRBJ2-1,TGCAGCGTTGAAGGTATCGAGCTAGCGGGTGAGCAGTTCTTC,CSVEGIELAGEQFF
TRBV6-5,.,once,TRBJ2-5,TGTGCCAGCAGACCCCGAGGGAGCCGCGAGACCCAGTACTTC,CASRPRGSRETQYF
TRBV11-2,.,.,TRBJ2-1,TGTGCCAGCAGCTTGTTAGCGGTCTCCTACAATGAGCAGTTCTTC,CASSLLAVSYNEQFF
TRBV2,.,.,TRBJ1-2,TGTGCCAGCAGGGAACTAGGGGAGGGATGGTATGGCTACACCTTC,CASRELGEGWYGYTF
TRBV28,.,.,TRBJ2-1,TGTGCCAGCAGTTTCCAAGCGGGCTCCTACAATGAGCAGTTCTTC,CASSFQAGSYNEQFF
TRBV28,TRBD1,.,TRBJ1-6,TGTGCCAGCAGTTTACCGGACAGGGGAGATAATTCACCCCTCCACTTT,CASSLPDRGDNSPLHF
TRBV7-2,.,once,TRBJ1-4,TGTGCCAGCAGCCTCACCGATCTCTTAGCAACTAATGAAAAACTGTTTTTT,CASSLTDLLATNEKLFF
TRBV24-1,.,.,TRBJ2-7,TGTGCCACCAGTGATCAATCCTACGAGCAGTACTTC,CATSDQSYEQYF
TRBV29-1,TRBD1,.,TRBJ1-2,TGCAGCGTTGCGGGACAGGGAGGCGATGGCTACACCTTC,CSVAGQGGDGYTF
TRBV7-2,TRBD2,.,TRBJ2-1,TGTGCCAGCAGCCCAAGCGGGAGCTCCTACAATGAGCAGTTCTTC,CASSPSGSSYNEQFF
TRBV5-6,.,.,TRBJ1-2,TGTGCCAGCAGCTTGGCCGGGGGGGCAGACGGCTACACCTTC,CASSLAGGADGYTF
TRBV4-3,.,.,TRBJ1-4,TGCGCCAGCAGCCAAGGGCGGGCGGACTCCGAAAAACTGTTTTTT,CASSQGRADSEKLFF
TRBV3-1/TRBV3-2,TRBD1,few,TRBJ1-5,TGTGCCAGCAGCCAAACCGGGACAGGGGACCAGCCCCAGCATTTT,CASSQTGTGDQPQHF
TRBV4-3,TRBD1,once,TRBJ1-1,TGCGCCAGCAGCCATGGCTTTACAGGGGATACTGAAGCTTTCTTT,CASSHGFTGDTEAFF
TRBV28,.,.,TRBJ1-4,TGTGCCAGCAGTTTATCCCTACTACAGGGTATGGGGGAAAAACTGTTTTTT,CASSLSLLQGMGEKLFF
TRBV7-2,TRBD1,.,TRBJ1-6,TGTGCCAGCAGCTCGCATACCGGGACAGGGGGTAATTCACCCCTCCACTTT,CASSSHTGTGGNSPLHF
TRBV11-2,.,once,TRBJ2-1,TGTGCCAGCAGCTTCCGACAGTCCCCCAATGAGCAGTTCTTC,CASSFRQSPNEQFF
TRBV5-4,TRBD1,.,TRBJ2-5,TGTGCCAGCAAGCAGGGGGCGGAGGAGACCCAGTACTTC,CASKQGAEETQYF
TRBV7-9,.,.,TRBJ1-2,TGTGCCAGCAGCCCCCTGGTCGGGGGTGGCTACACCTTC,CASSPLVGGGYTF
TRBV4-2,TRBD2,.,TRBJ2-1,TGTGCCAGCAGCCAAGATCAGTCCAGCGGGGTCTCCTACAATGAGCAGTTCTTC,CASSQDQSSGVSYNEQFF
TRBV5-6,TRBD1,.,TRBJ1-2,TGTGCCAGCGGCCGGGGCGGGACAGGGACGTTTGCTGACTATGGCTACACCTTC,CASGRGGTGTFADYGYTF
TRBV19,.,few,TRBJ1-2,TGTGCCAGTAGTGCGGACAGCTATGGCTACACCTTC,CASSADSYGYTF
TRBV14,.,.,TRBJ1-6,TGTGCCAGCAGCCAACGGCAGGGAATATGGTCACCCCTCCACTTT,CASSQRQGIWSPLHF
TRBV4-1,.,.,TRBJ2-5,TGCGCCAGCAGCCAAGGGCTGGGGGGCCAAGAGACCCAGTACTTC,CASSQGLGGQETQYF
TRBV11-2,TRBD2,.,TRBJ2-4,TGTGCCAGCAGCTTAGTGCTATGGTCCAGCGGGGGGCTCAAAAACATTCAGTACTTC,CASSLVLWSSGGLKNIQYF
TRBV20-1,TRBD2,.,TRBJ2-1,TGCAGTGCTAGTGGACTAGCGGGGTACAATGAGCAGTTCTTC,CSASGLAGYNEQFF
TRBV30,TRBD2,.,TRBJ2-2,TGTGCCTGGAGTAAAGACAAGGGCGGGAGTGGTACCGGGGAGCTGTTTTTT,CAWSKDKGGSGTGELFF
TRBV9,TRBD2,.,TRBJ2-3,TGTGCCAGCAGCGTAGTATCGGGAGGAGATACGCAGTATTTT,CASSVVSGGDTQYF
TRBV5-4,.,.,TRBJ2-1,TGTGCCAGCAGCTCGGACGGGAGCTCCTACAATGAGCAGTTCTTC,CASSSDGSSYNEQFF
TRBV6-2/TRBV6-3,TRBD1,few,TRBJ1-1,TGTGCCAGCAACCCGACAGGGGATTACATGAACACTGAAGCTTTCTTT,CASNPTGDYMNTEAFF
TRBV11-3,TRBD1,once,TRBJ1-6,TGTGCCAGCAGCCGAGGACAGGGGGCTCTATATTCACCCCTCCACTTT,CASSRGQGALYSPLHF
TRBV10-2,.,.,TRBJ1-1,TGCGCCAGCAGAGAGACAGGCAGGGTGTCTGAAGCTTTCTTT,CASRETGRVSEAFF
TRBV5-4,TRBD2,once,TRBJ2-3,TGTGCCAGCAGCTCGGGACTAGCGGGCGCAGATACGCAGTATTTT,CASSSGLAGADTQYF
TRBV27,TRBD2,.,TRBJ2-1,TGTGCCAGCAGCCTCCGGGAGGATGGCTACAATGAGCAGTTCTTC,CASSLREDGYNEQFF
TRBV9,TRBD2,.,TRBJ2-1,TGTGCCAGCAGCCCGGGACTAAATGAGCAGTTCTTC,CASSPGLNEQFF
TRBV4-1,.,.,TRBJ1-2,TGCGCCAGCAGCCCGGACAAGAGTAGGGTTTACCGTTACTATGGCTACACCTTC,CASSPDKSRVYRYYGYTF
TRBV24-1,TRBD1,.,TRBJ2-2,TGTGCCACCAGCCGGGACAGGAACACCGGGGAGCTGTTTTTT,CATSRDRNTGELFF
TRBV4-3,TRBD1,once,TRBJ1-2,TGCGCCAGCAGCCAAGAGGTGTCGGGACAGGGAACCTATGGCTACACCTTC,CASSQEVSGQGTYGYTF
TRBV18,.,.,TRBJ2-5,TGTGCCAGCTCACGTGGGAGGCTCCAAGAGACCCAGTACTTC,CASSRGRLQETQYF
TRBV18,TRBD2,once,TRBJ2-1,TGTGCCAGCTCACCAGGGACTAGCGGGAGGATACCTTCGGTTTCCTACAATGAGCAGTTCTTC,CASSPGTSGRIPSVSYNEQFF
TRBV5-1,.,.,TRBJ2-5,TGCGCCAGCAGCTCCGGGAGTGGGCAAGAGACCCAGTACTTC,CASSSGSGQETQYF
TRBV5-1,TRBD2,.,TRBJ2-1,TGCGCCAGCAGCAGGACTAGCGGGAGGACCTACAATGAGCAGTTCTTC,CASSRTSGRTYNEQFF
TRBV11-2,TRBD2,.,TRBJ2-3,TGTGCCAGCAGCTTGGGGGCGGGGGGAAGCACAGATACGCAGTATTTT,CASSLGAGGSTDTQYF
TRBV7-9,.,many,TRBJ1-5,TGTGCCAGCAGCTTAGGAATGAGGGGCAATCAGCCCCAGCATTTT,CASSLGMRGNQPQHF
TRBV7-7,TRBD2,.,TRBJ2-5,TGTGCTAGCAAGAAGGGACTAGCGCTCAGTGAGACCCAGTACTTC,CASKKGLALSETQYF
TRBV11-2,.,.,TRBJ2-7,TGTGCCAGCAGCTCCGGACTGGGTCAATCCTACGAGCAGTACTTC,CASSSGLGQSYEQYF
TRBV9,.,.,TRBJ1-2,TGTGCCAGCAGCGTAGGAGGGGGGGACTATGGCTACACCTTC,CASSVGGGDYGYTF
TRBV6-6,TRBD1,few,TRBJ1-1,TGTGCCAGCAGTCAAAGACAGGGATGGTTCACTGAAGCTTTCTTT,CASSQRQGWFTEAFF
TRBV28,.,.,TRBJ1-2,TGTGCCAGCAGTTTACCCCCACCACAGGGAAACTACACCTTC,CASSLPPPQGNYTF
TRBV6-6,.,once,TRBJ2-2,TGTGCCAGCACTCGGTTCCCCTCGGGAGTGATACGGACCGGGGAGCTGTTTTTT,CASTRFPSGVIRTGELFF
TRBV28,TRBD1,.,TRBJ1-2,TGTGCCAGCAGTCGACCGGGACAGCGATATGGCTACACCTTC,CASSRPGQRYGYTF